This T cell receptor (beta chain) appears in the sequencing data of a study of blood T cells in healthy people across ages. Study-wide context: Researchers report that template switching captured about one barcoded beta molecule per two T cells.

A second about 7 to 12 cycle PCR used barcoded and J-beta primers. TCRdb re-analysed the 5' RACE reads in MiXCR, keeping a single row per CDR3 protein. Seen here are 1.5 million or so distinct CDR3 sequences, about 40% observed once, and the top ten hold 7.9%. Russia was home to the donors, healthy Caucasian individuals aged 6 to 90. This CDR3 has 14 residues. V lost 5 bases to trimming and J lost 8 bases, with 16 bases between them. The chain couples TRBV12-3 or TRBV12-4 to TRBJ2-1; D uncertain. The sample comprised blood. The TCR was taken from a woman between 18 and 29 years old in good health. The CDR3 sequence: CASSPLRGDDEQFF. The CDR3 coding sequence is TGTGCCAGCAGTCCTCTGAGAGGAGACGATGAGCAGTTCTTC.